This note documents a single TCR beta chain sequence. This clone was observed a single time. Its antigen specificity is not known. No much larger clone is present one base from it, and per-base qualities are unavailable. The collaborating institutions used their own protocols to collect whole blood in K2EDTA tubes. Collaborator samples were shipped for TCRbeta analysis as frozen whole blood, isolated PBMCs, or DNA extracted from either sample type. This record belongs to a study of blood T cell repertoires in COVID-19 (dated by TCRdb to 2018 to 2020). Some background on the complete study: Collaborator samples came from the United States, Italy and Spain and covered acute and convalescent phases of COVID-19. The material from the prospective study consisted of cDNA or gDNA derived from T cells, B-cell-depleted T cells, or PBMCs. Subjects who had been exposed to COVID-19, were actively infected with it, or had recovered from it provided the deeply sampled blood TCRbeta repertoires that made up the dataset. The repertoires were released in a freely available public database intended as a resource for research on the immune response to SARS-CoV-2. The samples were drawn from the first 160 participants of the ongoing ImmuneRACE study and from some 1,300 subjects provided by 6 global collaborators. Nearly every sample came with metadata listing a de-identified subject ID, COVID-19 status, age in years and sex. Where HLA class I and class II types were available, the types were taken from metadata supplied by the sample provider, not from assay-based typing.

V ends up 6 bases short and J 6 bases short, with an unmatched junction base count of 11. In the germline V gene, CDR1 corresponds to SGHRS and CDR2 to YFSETQ. Taken from cysteine to phenylalanine, the CDR3 has 15 residues. This entry keeps only the CDR3 DNA: 45 bases, framed from base 1. The immunoSEQ Assay, a bias-controlled multiplex PCR, was used to amplify TCRbeta CDR3 regions from genomic DNA. On the authors' methods: The number of nucleated cells in each sample was estimated by amplification of reference gene primers within the assay. To quantify the absolute abundance of each unique TCRbeta CDR3 rearrangement, sequence reads were collapsed and filtered. For each sample, productive Simpson clonality was calculated by taking the square root of Simpson's diversity index across productive rearrangements. TCRdb took over this immuneACCESS table, retaining in-frame rearrangements with V and J assigned. Such tables are incomplete; in checked studies, under half of the missing clones stem from an unresolved V gene, and the remainder is unexplained. V, J and clone size derive from that table, while D and trimming were established from the DNA sequence. The sample table records about 160,000 clones; 90% to 95% of these occur just once. 3.5% to 5% of the sample is in the top ten clones.

Results the study describes overall, beyond this receptor: How much clinical and demographic metadata was included differed by source and by participant, and the metadata was provided uncurated.

The clonotype was recovered from a woman aged 50 to 60 with acute or convalescent COVID-19. The sequencing sample was made of peripheral blood. The sequence joins TRBV5-1 to TRBJ2-1, with TRBD1 matching 8 junction bases. The CDR3 in this case is CASTIRGQALNEQFF. In nucleotide form, the sequence is TGCGCCAGCACCATCCGGGGACAGGCCCTCAATGAGCAGTTCTTC. Extended through the reference TRBV5-1 and TRBJ2-1 proteins, this CDR3 yields the full variable domain: KAGVTQTPRYLIKTRGQQVTLSCSPISGHRSVSWYQQTPGQGLQFLFEYFSETQRNKGNFPGRFSGRQFSNSRSEMNVSTLELGDSALYLCASTIRGQALNEQFFGPGTRLTVL.